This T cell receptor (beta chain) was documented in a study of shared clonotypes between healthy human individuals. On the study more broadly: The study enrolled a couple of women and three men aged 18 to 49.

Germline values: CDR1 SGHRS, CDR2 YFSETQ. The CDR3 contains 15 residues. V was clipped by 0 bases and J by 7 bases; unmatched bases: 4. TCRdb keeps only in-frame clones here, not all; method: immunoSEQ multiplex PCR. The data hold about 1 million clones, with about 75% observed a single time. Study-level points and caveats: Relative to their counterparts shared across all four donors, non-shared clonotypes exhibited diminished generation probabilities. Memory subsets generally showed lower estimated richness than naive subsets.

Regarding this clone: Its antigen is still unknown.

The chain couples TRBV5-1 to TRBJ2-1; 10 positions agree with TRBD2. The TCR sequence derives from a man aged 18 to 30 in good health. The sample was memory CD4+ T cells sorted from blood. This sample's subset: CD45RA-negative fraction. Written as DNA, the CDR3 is TGCGCCAGCAGCTTGGCGCTAGCGGGAGAGAATGAGCAGTTCTTC. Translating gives CASSLALAGENEQFF.